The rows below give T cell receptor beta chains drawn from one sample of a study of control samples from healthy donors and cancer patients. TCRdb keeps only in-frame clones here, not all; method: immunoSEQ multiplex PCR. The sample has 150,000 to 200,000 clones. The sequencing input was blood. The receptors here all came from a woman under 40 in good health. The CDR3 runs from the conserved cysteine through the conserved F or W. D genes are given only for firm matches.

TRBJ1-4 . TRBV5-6 TGTGCCAGCAGCACCGGGACAAGTGAAAAACTGTTTTTT CASSTGTSEKLFF
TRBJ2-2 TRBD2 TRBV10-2 TGCGCCAGCAGTGGCACTAGCGGGGTTATGGTCGGGGAGCTGTTTTTT CASSGTSGVMVGELFF
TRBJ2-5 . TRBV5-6 TGTGCCAGCGACCGAACAGGATTGCAAGAGACCCAGTACTTC CASDRTGLQETQYF
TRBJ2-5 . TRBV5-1 TGCGCCAGCAGCTTGGGTTCCCAAGAGACCCAGTACTTC CASSLGSQETQYF
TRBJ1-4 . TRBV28 TGTGCCGGGAACAGTCCGCTTTATGAAAAACTGTTTTTT CAGNSPLYEKLFF
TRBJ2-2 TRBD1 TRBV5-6 TGTGCCAGCAGCTTTAACAGGGGATACACCGGGGAGCTGTTTTTT CASSFNRGYTGELFF
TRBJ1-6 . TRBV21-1 TGTGCCAGCCACAGGGGGTTAAATTCACCCCTCCACTTT CASHRGLNSPLHF
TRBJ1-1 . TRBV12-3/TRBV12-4 TGTGCCAGCAGTCCTACAGGGAGTGAAGCTTTCTTT CASSPTGSEAFF
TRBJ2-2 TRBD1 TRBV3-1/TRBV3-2 TGTGCCAGCAGCCAAGGACAGGGGGGCGGCACCGGGGAGCTGTTTTTT CASSQGQGGGTGELFF
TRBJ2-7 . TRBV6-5 TGTGCCAGCTCGTGGGGGGGGCTTAACTACGAGCAGTACTTC CASSWGGLNYEQYF
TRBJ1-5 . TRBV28 TGTGCCAGCGTTATGTACGGGGTCCTTAGCAATCAGCCCCAGCATTTT CASVMYGVLSNQPQHF
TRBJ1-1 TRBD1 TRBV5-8 TGTGCCAGCAGATGGAGCAGGGGGAAGACTGAAGCTTTCTTT CASRWSRGKTEAFF
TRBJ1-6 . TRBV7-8 TGTGCCAGCATGGGGGGGCACTATAATTCACCCCTCCACTTT CASMGGHYNSPLHF
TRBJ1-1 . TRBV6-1 TGTGCCAGCAGTGAATACGGGCCTCTTAACACTGAAGCTTTCTTT CASSEYGPLNTEAFF
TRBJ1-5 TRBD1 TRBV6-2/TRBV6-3 TGTGCCAGCAGCTGGTCACCAGGGGGTCTCCGTACAGACTCCAGGACAATTTTT CASSWSPGGLRTDSRTIF
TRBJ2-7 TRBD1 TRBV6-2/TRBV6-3 TGTGCCAGCAGTATACCGGGACAGCCCTACGAGCAGTACTTC CASSIPGQPYEQYF
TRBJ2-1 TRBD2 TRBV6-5 TGTGCCACCACGGGTGGCGGGGGACCCTACAATGAGCAGTTCTTC CATTGGGGPYNEQFF
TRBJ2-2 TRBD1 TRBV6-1 TGTGCCAGCAGTGACGAAACAGGGGTGGGGACCGGGGAGCTGTTTTTT CASSDETGVGTGELFF
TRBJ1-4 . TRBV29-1 TGCAGCGTTCGGGTAGGGACAACAACTAATGAAAAACTGTTTTTT CSVRVGTTTNEKLFF
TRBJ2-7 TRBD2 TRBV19 TGTGCCAGTAGTGTGACTAGCGGGGTCGTCTACGAGCAGTACTTC CASSVTSGVVYEQYF
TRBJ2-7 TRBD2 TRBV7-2 TGTGCCAGCAGCTTAGCAGCGGGGGCCTCCTACGAGCAGTACTTC CASSLAAGASYEQYF
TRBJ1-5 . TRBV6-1 TGTGCCAGCAGTGATGGGGGGTATCAGCCCCAGCATTTT CASSDGGYQPQHF
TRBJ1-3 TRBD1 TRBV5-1 TGCGCCAGCAGCGCCCGGACAGGGTCTGGAAACACCATATATTTT CASSARTGSGNTIYF
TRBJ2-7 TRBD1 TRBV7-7 TGTGCTAGCAGCTACGGAGGACAGGACTACGAGCAGTACTTC CASSYGGQDYEQYF
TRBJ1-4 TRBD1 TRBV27 TGTGCCAGCAGTTTAGGATTCCGGGACAGGGGGGAAAAACTGTTTTTT CASSLGFRDRGEKLFF
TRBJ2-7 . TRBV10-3 TGTGCCATCACCCGGACGGGGAGCTCCTACGAGCAGTACTTC CAITRTGSSYEQYF
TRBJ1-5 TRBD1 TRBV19 TGTGCCAGTAGTATCTTTGGGACAGGGGGCAAGCAGCCCCAGCATTTT CASSIFGTGGKQPQHF
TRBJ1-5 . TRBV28 TGTGCCAGCAGTTTAACTTCGCGCAGGCCGATTGGGATGGCCCAGCATTTT CASSLTSRRPIGMAQHF
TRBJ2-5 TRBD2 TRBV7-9 TGTGCCAGCAGCTCCCTTGCTAGCGGGGGGTCCGAGACCCAGTACTTC CASSSLASGGSETQYF
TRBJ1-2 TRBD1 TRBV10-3 TGTGCCATCACCGGACAGGAGAGCTATGGCTACACCTTC CAITGQESYGYTF
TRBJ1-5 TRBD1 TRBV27 TGTGCCAGCAGTTTGATCGGACAGGGCCCAAATCAGCCCCAGCATTTT CASSLIGQGPNQPQHF
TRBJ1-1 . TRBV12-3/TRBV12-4 TGTGCCAGCACTCTCGCTATGAACACTGAAGCTTTCTTT CASTLAMNTEAFF
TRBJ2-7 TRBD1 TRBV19 TGTGCCAGTAGTCGGGACAGATCCTACGAGCAGTACTTC CASSRDRSYEQYF
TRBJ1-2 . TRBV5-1 TGCGCCAGCAGCTCCCCAGAACTCTATGGCTACACCTTC CASSSPELYGYTF
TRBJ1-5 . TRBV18 TGTGCCAGCTCACCTTTGGGGGTGAGTCAGCCCCAGCATTTT CASSPLGVSQPQHF
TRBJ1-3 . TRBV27 TGTGCCAGCACCACCTTAACGGGGGTATCTTCCACCATATATTTT CASTTLTGVSSTIYF
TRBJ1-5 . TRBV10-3 TGTGCCATCAGTGTTGGGCAGGGCAATCAGCCCCAGCATTTT CAISVGQGNQPQHF
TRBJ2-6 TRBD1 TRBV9 TGTGCCAGCAGCGTAGTGTGGGGACAGGGCTCAGGGGCCAACGTCCTGACTTTC CASSVVWGQGSGANVLTF
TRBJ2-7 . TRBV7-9 TGTGCCAGCAGCTTAGAAGGGGCCTACGAGCAGTACTTC CASSLEGAYEQYF
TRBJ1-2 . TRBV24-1 TGTGCCACCAGTGACGGGATCGGCTACACCTTC CATSDGIGYTF
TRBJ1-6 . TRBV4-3 TGCGCCAGCAGCCCCCAGGGGTTGATTAATTCACCCCTCCACTTT CASSPQGLINSPLHF
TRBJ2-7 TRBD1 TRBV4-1 TGCGCCAGCAGCCAAGCCGGGACAGGGGTAATGGAGCAGTACTTC CASSQAGTGVMEQYF
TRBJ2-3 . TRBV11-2 TGTGCCAGCAGCGTCCTGTGGGGGGCCACAGATACGCAGTATTTT CASSVLWGATDTQYF
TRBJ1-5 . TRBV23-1 TGCGCCAGCAGTCAATCGATGACGGTCAATCAGCCCCAGCATTTT CASSQSMTVNQPQHF
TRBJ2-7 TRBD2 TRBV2 TGTGCCAGCAGTGACCGTCCTGGGACTAGCGGGGACTACGAGCAGTACTTC CASSDRPGTSGDYEQYF
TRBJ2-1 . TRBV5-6 TGTGCCAGCAGCCCGAGGTGGGCAGTTAACTACAATGAGCAGTTCTTC CASSPRWAVNYNEQFF
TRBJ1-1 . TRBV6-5 TGTGCCAGCAGTTACTCGGCTACCCAGATGAACACTGAAGCTTTCTTT CASSYSATQMNTEAFF